These T cell receptor beta chains were read from a single sample in a study of blood T cell repertoires in COVID-19. Libraries were prepared by immunoSEQ multiplex PCR; TCRdb keeps only in-frame clonotypes and omits some of them. The table lists about 130,000 clones, roughly 80% of them singletons, with roughly 9.8% in the top ten. The sequenced sample consisted of peripheral blood. These TCRs come from a man in his 60s who had recovered from COVID-19. CDR3s include the opening cysteine and the closing phenylalanine or tryptophan. The D gene is left open where the match is weak. Not all rows give a size; the values are once, few, many and, for expanded clones, a class.

clone size | J gene | V gene | CDR3 length | D gene | CDR3 DNA | CDR3 protein
few | TRBJ2-3 | TRBV27 | 17 | TRBD2 | TGTGCCAGCAGTCCCACCTCAGGACTAGCGGGGTCCGATACGCAGTATTTT | CASSPTSGLAGSDTQYF
. | TRBJ1-6 | TRBV6-5 | 16 | . | TGTGCCAGCAGTTACACGCACAGGGTTGGTAATTCACCCCTCCACTTT | CASSYTHRVGNSPLHF
few | TRBJ2-7 | TRBV11-2 | 13 | . | TGTGCCAGCAGCTTAGAAAGGCGGCTCGAGCAGTACTTC | CASSLERRLEQYF
. | TRBJ1-2 | TRBV25-1 | 15 | . | TGTGCCAGCAGTGGCCTCGAGGCCCGGACTTATGGCTACACCTTC | CASSGLEARTYGYTF
. | TRBJ2-2 | TRBV6-2/TRBV6-3 | 15 | . | TGTGCCAGCAGTGGGCAGATTGTTTTCGCCGGGGAGCTGTTTTTT | CASSGQIVFAGELFF
. | TRBJ2-5 | TRBV7-9 | 14 | . | TGTGCCAGCAGCCTAGACGGCGGGCGAGAGACCCAGTACTTC | CASSLDGGRETQYF
once | TRBJ2-3 | TRBV25-1 | 17 | TRBD2 | TGTGCCAGCAGTGTCAGGTCTGCGGGAGTGGGGACAGATACGCAGTATTTT | CASSVRSAGVGTDTQYF
. | TRBJ1-4 | TRBV5-1 | 17 | . | TGCGCCAGCAGTTCGCGGGGGAGGACTTTGTCTAATGAAAAACTGTTTTTT | CASSSRGRTLSNEKLFF
. | TRBJ2-2 | TRBV11-3 | 15 | TRBD1 | TGTGCCAGCAAAATGAGGACAGGGGACACCGGGGAGCTGTTTTTT | CASKMRTGDTGELFF
. | TRBJ2-7 | TRBV4-3 | 14 | . | TGCGCCAGCAGCCTAAGGCGGAGGGTTGGCGAGCAGTACTTC | CASSLRRRVGEQYF
. | TRBJ2-1 | TRBV6-5 | 15 | TRBD2 | TGTGCCAGCAGTCCCCTAGCGGGAGGGCATAGTGAGCAGTTCTTC | CASSPLAGGHSEQFF
. | TRBJ2-7 | TRBV5-6 | 15 | . | TGTGCCAGCAGCCCCGGGACAAGAAGCTCCTACGAGCAGTACTTC | CASSPGTRSSYEQYF
. | TRBJ2-5 | TRBV19 | 16 | TRBD1 | TGTGCCAGTAGTCAACCCCAAGGGACAGGGAGAGAGACCCAGTACTTC | CASSQPQGTGRETQYF
. | TRBJ1-1 | TRBV6-6 | 11 | . | TGTGCCAGCAGATCATACACTGAAGCTTTCTTT | CASRSYTEAFF
. | TRBJ2-2 | TRBV7-8 | 13 | . | TGTGCCAGCGGAGCAGATTACACCGGGGAGCTGTTTTTT | CASGADYTGELFF
few | TRBJ1-1 | TRBV27 | 17 | TRBD1 | TGTGCCAGCAGTCGCAGTGACAGGGAGGATGCAGACACTGAAGCTTTCTTT | CASSRSDREDADTEAFF
once | TRBJ1-3 | TRBV4-2 | 18 | TRBD1 | TGTGCCAGCAGCTTGGGACAGGGGTCCCTTTTTTCTGGAAACACCATATATTTT | CASSLGQGSLFSGNTIYF
. | TRBJ2-3 | TRBV18 | 14 | . | TGTGCCAGCTCACCAACTCTGGTCACAGATACGCAGTATTTT | CASSPTLVTDTQYF
. | TRBJ2-1 | TRBV4-3 | 16 | TRBD2 | TGCGCCAGCAGCCAGGAACTAGCGGGAGGATACAATGAGCAGTTCTTC | CASSQELAGGYNEQFF
once | TRBJ1-1 | TRBV29-1 | 14 | TRBD1 | TGCAGCGTGATCGGGACAGGGGGAAGGTCTGAAGCTTTCTTT | CSVIGTGGRSEAFF
few | TRBJ2-4 | TRBV19 | 14 | . | TGTGCCAGTAGTATAGTGCAGGGGAAGAACATTCAGTACTTC | CASSIVQGKNIQYF
. | TRBJ1-4 | TRBV5-1 | 14 | TRBD1 | TGCGCCAGCACCCGACAGGGAAGGAATGAAAAACTGTTTTTT | CASTRQGRNEKLFF
. | TRBJ2-7 | TRBV7-2 | 13 | . | TGTGCCAGCAGCTTAGATTATTCCTACGAGCAGTACTTC | CASSLDYSYEQYF
. | TRBJ2-2 | TRBV27 | 14 | . | TGTGCCAGCAGGACAGGAGTGAACACCGGGGAGCTGTTTTTT | CASRTGVNTGELFF
. | TRBJ1-4 | TRBV27 | 15 | TRBD1 | TGTGCCAGCAGTTTATCGGGACAGCAGCGCGAAAAACTGTTTTTT | CASSLSGQQREKLFF
few | TRBJ1-5 | TRBV4-2 | 16 | . | TGTGCCAGCAGCCAAGAGGCAGGGCCCGAAGGGCAGCCCCAGCATTTT | CASSQEAGPEGQPQHF
. | TRBJ1-5 | TRBV4-1 | 16 | . | TGCGCCAGCAGCCAAGCCCAGGGAATTAGCAATCAGCCCCAGCATTTT | CASSQAQGISNQPQHF
once | TRBJ2-5 | TRBV12-3/TRBV12-4 | 12 | . | TGTGCCAGCAGTTTGACTAGAGGGACCCAGTACTTC | CASSLTRGTQYF
. | TRBJ2-3 | TRBV7-3 | 15 | TRBD1 | TGTGCCAGCAGTGTGGACAGGGGAGTTTCAGATACGCAGTATTTT | CASSVDRGVSDTQYF
. | TRBJ2-1 | TRBV7-2 | 14 | . | TGTGCCAGCAGCAAGGGGGTAGAATCCCATGAGCAGTTCTTC | CASSKGVESHEQFF
once | TRBJ1-2 | TRBV27 | 15 | TRBD1 | TGTGCCAGCAGTTACTGGACAGGGACTAACTATGGCTACACCTTC | CASSYWTGTNYGYTF
. | TRBJ2-5 | TRBV19 | 12 | . | TGTGCCAGTAGTCCAGATCAAGAGACCCAGTACTTC | CASSPDQETQYF
. | TRBJ2-7 | TRBV6-5 | 13 | TRBD2 | TGTGCCAGCATTAAGAGAGCTAGCGGCGAGCAGTACTTC | CASIKRASGEQYF
. | TRBJ1-1 | TRBV6-5 | 14 | . | TGTGCCAGCACCTCTGGCGGGGGGTGGACTGAAGCTTTCTTT | CASTSGGGWTEAFF
. | TRBJ1-1 | TRBV28 | 16 | TRBD1 | TGTGCCAGCAGACCTGGACAGGGGCGTATGAACACTGAAGCTTTCTTT | CASRPGQGRMNTEAFF
. | TRBJ2-7 | TRBV7-2 | 11 | . | TGTGCCAGCAGCTTATGGGCGGAGGAGTACTTC | CASSLWAEEYF
. | TRBJ1-1 | TRBV6-4 | 15 | . | TGTGCCAGCAGCGACGGTGGGGGGGTGGGCGCTGAAGCTTTCTTT | CASSDGGGVGAEAFF
. | TRBJ2-1 | TRBV3-1/TRBV3-2 | 16 | TRBD2 | TGTGCCAGCAGCCAAGAGCTAGCGGGAGGCGTGGGTGAGCAGTTCTTC | CASSQELAGGVGEQFF
few | TRBJ2-5 | TRBV11-1 | 13 | . | TGTGCCAGCAGCTTGGCAGGGGAAAAGACCCAGTACTTC | CASSLAGEKTQYF
. | TRBJ1-6 | TRBV9 | 14 | . | TGTGCCAGCAGCGGCGCGACAGATAATTCACCCCTCCACTTT | CASSGATDNSPLHF
. | TRBJ2-2 | TRBV7-3 | 14 | . | TGTGCCAGCAGCTCCTACAGTGATACCGGGGAGCTGTTTTTT | CASSSYSDTGELFF